These 26 T cell receptor beta chains share one sample of origin, sequenced in a study of blood T cell repertoires in COVID-19 (TCRdb year 2020). Receptors were amplified or captured by the immunoSEQ multiplex PCR assay. TCRdb obtained this table from immuneACCESS and retained in-frame rearrangements with V and J assigned. These tables miss some clones; where compared with another copy, unresolved V genes account for less than half of the shortfall, and the remainder is unexplained. Counted in this sample were 120,000 to 150,000 clones; about 88% of them appeared once. The top ten hold roughly 2.1% of the sample. What was sequenced was peripheral blood. Receptors originate from a human donor in a cohort sampled during active COVID-19.

The rearrangement links TRBV5-1 to TRBJ2-1, with D unclear. The CDR3 runs to 15 residues. The germline CDR1 and CDR2 sequences are SGHRS and YFSETQ. The V and J ends lost 0 bases and 2 bases respectively, with 9 bases between them. The chain's CDR3 is CASSLVRSTYNEQFF. CDR3 DNA sequence: TGCGCCAGCAGCTTGGTGCGGAGCACCTACAATGAGCAGTTCTTC.

The rearrangement joins TRBV11-2 to TRBJ2-3; the match to TRBD2 covers 9 bases. Per germline, CDR1 SGHAT and CDR2 FQNNGV. V lost 5 bases, J lost 1 base, and 7 bases stayed unmatched. This CDR3 is built from 16 residues. The CDR3 DNA follows: TGTGCCAGCAGCCCCGCGGGGGGGGTCGGCACAGATACGCAGTATTTT. Amino acids: CASSPAGGVGTDTQYF.

This clone has just one count. The genes are TRBV28 and TRBJ2-3; no firm D call. This CDR3 region has 17 residues. Trimming took 2 bases from V and 0 from J, leaving 15 bases between them. Germline V gene sequence: CDR1 MDHEN, CDR2 SYDVKM. The CDR3 nucleotides are TGTGCCAGCAGTTTACGAACCAGTAGCCTGAGCACAGATACGCAGTATTTT. It specifies CASSLRTSSLSTDTQYF.

The rearrangement links TRBV25-1 to TRBJ2-5; possible D gene TRBD1, 5 bases. CDR1 is MGHDK and CDR2 is SYGVNS in the germline V gene. The CDR3 has 15 amino acids. V lost 4 bases to trimming and J lost 5 bases, with 17 bases between them. The CDR3 sequence is CASSGLLRAQETQYF. The CDR3 nucleotides read TGTGCCAGCAGTGGATTACTCAGGGCCCAGGAGACCCAGTACTTC.

Here the CDR3 DNA reads TGTGCCAGCAGCCCGGGACAAAGGGAGCAGTACTTC. Translating it yields CASSPGQREQYF. The J gene is TRBJ2-7, the V gene TRBV6-2 or TRBV6-3; tentatively, D is TRBD1 (6 bases). The CDR3 has 12 amino acids. Looked up from germline, CDR1 is MNHEY and CDR2 is SVGEGT. The V gene lost 6 bases and the J gene lost 7 bases, with 13 bases spanning the gap.

The rearrangement joins TRBV14 to TRBJ1-2; 8 bases fit TRBD1. CDR3 length equals 14 residues. The ends lost 4 bases at V and 7 bases at J; junction bases unmatched: 8. CDR1 is SGHDN and CDR2 is FVKESK in the germline V gene. CDR3 sequence (DNA): TGTGCCAGCAGCCGCACCTCAGGGGGCCGTGGCTACACCTTC. Its translation: CASSRTSGGRGYTF.

This chain connects TRBV21-1 to TRBJ2-7; TRBD2 is the table's D call and was not checked against the DNA. TRBV21-1 is a listed pseudogene. The CDR3 loop spans 12 amino acids. CDR3 sequence: CASSRGAYEQYF. In DNA, the CDR3 is TGTGCCAGCAGCCGAGGAGCCTACGAGCAGTACTTC.

CDR3 loop: CASSSQGGNSPLHF. The CDR3 DNA reads as TGTGCCAGCAGTTCTCAGGGTGGCAATTCACCCCTCCACTTT. This chain links TRBV7-2 with TRBJ1-6; weak D call: TRBD1 (5 bases). The V gene's germline CDR1 is SGHTA and CDR2 FQGNSA. This CDR3 contains 14 residues. V was shortened by 6 bases and J by 7 bases, with 13 bases between the two germline ends.

This chain connects TRBV7-3 to TRBJ2-7; 8 bases are a match to TRBD1. Trimming took 5 bases from V and 3 from J; bases not matched to a gene: 9. Germline V CDR1 and CDR2: SGHTA, FQGTGA. This CDR3 is built from 15 residues. Here the CDR3 DNA reads TGTGCCAGCAGCCCCGGACAGGGCTACAACTACGAGCAGTACTTC. Translating it yields CASSPGQGYNYEQYF.

This clone turned up a few times. The chain uses TRBV6-2 or TRBV6-3 and TRBJ1-2, with D possibly being TRBD1 (5 bases). The CDR3 has 16 residues. V gave up 2 bases and J gave up 4 bases, with 17 bases separating them. Germline V gene data show CDR1 as MNHEY and CDR2 as SVGEGT. CDR3 sequence (DNA): TGTGCCAGCAGTTACCCGCCCCGATCAGGGTTCTATGGCTACACCTTC. Its translation is CASSYPPRSGFYGYTF.

The V gene is TRBV28, the J gene TRBJ1-1, with D uncertain. The CDR3 is made up of 13 amino acids. Per germline, CDR1 MDHEN and CDR2 SYDVKM. V lost 8 bases to trimming and J lost 6 bases, with 16 bases between them. CDR3 residues: CASRPTGVSEAFF. The CDR3 DNA is TGTGCCAGCCGACCGACCGGAGTCTCTGAAGCTTTCTTT.

A word on this clone: Other DNA sequences of this sample code for an identical CDR3. This chain connects TRBV10-3 to TRBJ1-1; D may be TRBD1 (5 bases). The germline V gene has CDR1 ENHRY and CDR2 SYGVKD. CDR3 size: 13 residues. V shed 4 bases and J shed 1 base, with 7 bases lying between them. CDR3 nucleotides: TGTGCCATCAGTGGAACAGGGAACACTGAAGCTTTCTTT. Amino acid sequence: CAISGTGNTEAFF.

V and J are TRBV4-3 and TRBJ2-1; D is ambiguous. CDR3 length equals 18 residues. Between the trimmed V and J ends, which lost 0 bases and 3 bases, there was a span of 18 bases. Germline V gene data show CDR1 as LGHNA and CDR2 as YSLEER. The CDR3 sequence: CASSQEGSRGYYYNEQFF. CDR3 in DNA: TGCGCCAGCAGCCAAGAGGGTTCGCGAGGTTATTACTACAATGAGCAGTTCTTC.

This clone was found a few times. The CDR3 protein is CASSYSMAQPQHF. Written as DNA, the CDR3 is TGTGCCAGCAGTTACTCGATGGCTCAGCCCCAGCATTTT. This chain connects TRBV6-2 or TRBV6-3 to TRBJ1-5; D not resolved. V was clipped by 0 bases and J by 6 bases, with 6 bases between them. The CDR3 runs to 13 residues. Germline CDR1 MNHEY, CDR2 SVGEGT.

V usage is TRBV5-6 and J usage is TRBJ2-6; 13 bases are shared with TRBD2. This CDR3 is 19 amino acids long. Germline CDR1 is SGHDT and CDR2 is YYEEEE. The trim removed 4 bases at V and 0 bases at J, leaving 7 bases unmatched. CDR3 residues: CASSQTLAGGPSGANVLTF. CDR3 coding DNA: TGTGCCAGCAGCCAGACACTAGCGGGGGGGCCCTCTGGGGCCAACGTCCTGACTTTC.

The chain employs TRBV5-5 and TRBJ2-5, with 12 nucleotides matching TRBD2. The CDR3 is made up of 17 amino acids. The germline CDR1 and CDR2 sequences are SGHKS and YYEKEE (reference sequence). Losses at the gene ends were 4 bases for V and 5 bases for J; bases not matched to a gene: 12. CDR3 sequence reads: CASSPGLAGMGRETQYF. CDR3 sequence (DNA): TGTGCCAGCAGCCCAGGACTAGCGGGGATGGGGCGGGAGACCCAGTACTTC.

The J gene is TRBJ1-3, the V gene TRBV30; TRBD1 matches 9 bases. The CDR3 spans 14 residues. Germline trimming cut 1 base from V and 6 bases from J; bases unmatched to any gene: 4. CDR1 GTSNPN and CDR2 SVGIG come from the germline V gene (reference sequence). Written as DNA, the CDR3 is TGTGCCTGGAGTGAGGACAGGGGCGTAAACACCATATATTTT. It encodes CAWSEDRGVNTIYF.

The V call is TRBV28, the J call TRBJ1-6; the match to TRBD1 covers 9 bases. The CDR3 has 17 residues. Germline trimming cut 7 bases from V and 10 bases from J; bases unmatched to any gene: 17. Germline CDR1 reads MDHEN; CDR2 reads SYDVKM. DNA of the CDR3: TGTGCCAGCACCGGGGATCAACACAGGGGGCCGAACTCACCCCTCCACTTT. It is translated as CASTGDQHRGPNSPLHF.

This clone was counted at least ten times. The chain joins TRBV4-2 to TRBJ2-7; 12 bases agree with TRBD2. CDR1 LGHNA and CDR2 YNFKEQ come from the germline V gene. This CDR3 has 17 residues. The trim removed 1 base at V and 1 base at J, leaving 5 bases unmatched. The CDR3 sequence is CASSQGTSGTFSYEQYF. The CDR3 DNA reads TGTGCCAGCAGCCAAGGGACTAGCGGGACATTTTCCTACGAGCAGTACTTC.

The chain links TRBV4-1 to TRBJ2-7; D may be TRBD2 (5 bases). Trimming took off 9 bases at V and 9 bases at J, with 18 bases between the two ends. The germline V gene encodes CDR1 MGHRA and CDR2 YSYEKL. This CDR3 is built from 12 residues. The CDR3 sequence: CARRGARVMQYF. The CDR3, as DNA: TGCGCCAGACGGGGAGCTCGTGTGATGCAGTACTTC.

The chain links TRBV6-2 or TRBV6-3 to TRBJ2-3; maybe TRBD2 (6 bases). The germline gives CDR1 MNHEY, CDR2 SVGEGT. Trimming shortened V by 3 bases and J by 3 bases, and 10 bases separated the two germline ends. This CDR3 is built from 14 residues. As DNA, the CDR3 is TGTGCCAGCAGTTATAGCCGGGGGACAGATACGCAGTATTTT. Translated, it gives CASSYSRGTDTQYF.

This sequence joins TRBV11-2 and TRBJ2-1, with 11 bases identical to TRBD1. CDR1 and CDR2 from the germline V gene are SGHAT and FQNNGV. The CDR3 has 16 amino acids. V lost 1 base to trimming and J lost 8 bases; unmatched junction nucleotides: 7. The CDR3 sequence is CASSLGTGGIVDEQFF. The CDR3 coding sequence is TGTGCCAGCAGCTTAGGGACAGGGGGCATAGTGGATGAGCAGTTCTTC.

This chain uses TRBV18 with TRBJ2-7, with 7 bases identical to TRBD2. CDR3 length: 14 residues. With 0 bases clipped from V and 2 bases from J, the junction kept 1 base outside the gene matches. CDR1 is KGHSH, CDR2 LQKENI, per germline. CDR3 residues: CASSPPSGTYEQYF. DNA of the CDR3: TGTGCCAGCTCACCACCCAGCGGGACCTACGAGCAGTACTTC.

The chain recombines TRBV19 with TRBJ1-1; 11 bases fit TRBD1. This CDR3 contains 14 residues. V lost 5 bases, J lost 3 bases, and 2 bases stayed unmatched. Germline values: CDR1 LNHDA, CDR2 SQIVND (reference sequence). The CDR3 nucleotides read TGTGCCAGTAGTGCGGGACAGGGGGACACTGAAGCTTTCTTT. Encoded protein: CASSAGQGDTEAFF.

The chain uses TRBV6-5 and TRBJ1-5, with no clear D. The CDR3 totals 11 residues. V was clipped by 8 bases and J by 9 bases, with 11 bases between them. CDR1 MNHEY and CDR2 SVGAGI come from the germline V gene. The CDR3 loop is CASGPLWPQHF. The DNA of the CDR3 is TGTGCCAGCGGGCCCCTCTGGCCCCAGCATTTT.

The chain uses TRBV9 and TRBJ2-5, with 7 bases identical to TRBD1. The germline V gene has CDR1 SGDLS and CDR2 YYNGEE. CDR3 length equals 15 residues. The junction had 4 bases not matched to a gene; V was cut back by 0 bases and J by 2 bases. The CDR3 bases are TGTGCCAGCAGCGTAGTGGGCAGGGGGCAAGAGACCCAGTACTTC. Translation gives CASSVVGRGQETQYF.